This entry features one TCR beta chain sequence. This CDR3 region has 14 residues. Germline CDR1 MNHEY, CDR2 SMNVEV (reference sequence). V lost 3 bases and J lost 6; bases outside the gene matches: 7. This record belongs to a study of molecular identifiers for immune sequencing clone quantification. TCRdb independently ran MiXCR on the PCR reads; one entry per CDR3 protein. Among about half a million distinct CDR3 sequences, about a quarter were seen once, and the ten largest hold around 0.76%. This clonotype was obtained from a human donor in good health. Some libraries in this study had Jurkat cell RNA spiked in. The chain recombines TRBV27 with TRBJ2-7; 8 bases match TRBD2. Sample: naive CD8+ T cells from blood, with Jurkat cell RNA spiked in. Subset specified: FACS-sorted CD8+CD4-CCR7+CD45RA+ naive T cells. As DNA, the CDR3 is TGTGCCAGCAGTTTCCGGGAGGGCACCTGCGAGCAGTACTTC. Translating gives CASSFREGTCEQYF.